This TCR beta chain was obtained from a study of T cells in Graves' hyperthyroidism and ophthalmopathy (dated by TCRdb to 2018 to 2020). Regarding the study in general: Peripheral blood was collected at initial diagnosis, before any treatment. To identify distinguishing TCR V-J signatures, a discovery cohort of around 98 patients was used, comprising 40 to 45 with Graves' ophthalmopathy and around 57 with stable Graves' hyperthyroidism. Prospective prediction of ophthalmopathy was tested in an independent validation cohort consisting of 18 to 20 hyperthyroidism patients and about 17 patients who later progressed to ophthalmopathy. The 100 discovery patients were randomly split 7:3 into training and test sets. In about 6 Graves' hyperthyroidism patients, the study also compared T-cell repertoires from thyroid tissue with T-cell repertoires from blood. Once sampling was done, hyperthyroidism patients were given methimazole at a starting dose of 30 mg daily, whereas ophthalmopathy patients were given high-dose intravenous methylprednisolone. The paper reports TCR Vbeta CDR3 sequencing of more than 120 peripheral blood samples: under 45 ophthalmopathy, 70 to 85 hyperthyroidism and approximately 17 progressor patients. Overall study outcomes, separate from this receptor: Most expanded thyroid clonotypes (frequency above 0.001) were also found in blood, which suggests that blood repertoires may mirror thyroid immune responses. In cross-validation, a model built on a 13 V-J signature told ophthalmopathy apart from stable hyperthyroidism with approximately 90% sensitivity and roughly 81% specificity, and in testing the same model reached 80%/75%. Sample size was not statistically predetermined, and investigators were not blinded to group allocation. In validation, progression to ophthalmopathy was predicted by the model with 70.59% sensitivity and 72.22% specificity, a median of 6.5 months before onset.

The TCR beta CDR3 regions were amplified from RNA transcripts. The TCR CDR3 was subjected to a first round of RT-PCR using the HTBI primer set and the Qiagen OneStep RT-PCR kit. The libraries were constructed in a second round of multiplex PCR and then size-selected and purified. The libraries were sequenced on an Illumina HiSeq2000 using paired-end 100 bp reads. The paper's processing steps were these. SOAPnuke was used to process the raw data, with reads discarded if the reads contained adapters or uncalled bases, had a mean Phred below 15, or lacked an exact constant-primer or identifier match. High-quality paired reads were merged using COPE v1.2.5, and each unique nucleotide sequence was defined as a clonotype. MiTCR v1.1 was used to align clonotypes to the IMGT TRBV, TRBD and TRBJ reference segments. Only V-J combinations with frequency above 0.0001, covering 99% to 99.2% of repertoires, were analysed. The TCS score was defined as the ratio of F50 (clonal expansion) to E x V (chaos), calculated using BLOSUM62-based TCRdist between CDR3 peptides within each V-J. Welch's t-statistics and random forest reduced fewer than 550 V-J features to under 15, which were used in a naive Bayes classifier (R e1071). TCRdb reprocessing: public reads trimmed at Q25 with fastp, clones called with MiXCR, in-frame beta chains kept. CDR3 protein sequences are deduplicated, and each keeps its most common genes and DNA. Clone size and V and J calls follow TCRdb, not the original study. The sample has about 590,000 distinct CDR3 sequences on record, around 14% of them singletons. Together, the top ten hold less than 9.5% of the sample.

This clonotype was counted at least ten times. Its cognate antigen has yet to be identified. It has no much larger one-base neighbor in the sample; base qualities were not kept. Measured from the cysteine to the phenylalanine, the CDR3 is 15 residues long. The sequence is cut down to CDR3 DNA, 45 bases in frame from base 1. V lost 4 bases and J lost 4 bases; the stretch between them is 17 bases long. The CDR1 and CDR2 encoded by the germline V gene are MNHNS and SASEGT. A patient counted as having stable Graves' hyperthyroidism if no progression to ophthalmopathy occurred over 18 months of follow-up. The hyperthyroidism patients were between 18 and 65 years old and newly diagnosed, with a disease duration of less than 2 months. Exclusion was applied to patients with uncontrolled infections, other autoimmune diseases, pregnancy or lactation. Diagnoses were established on the basis of clinical symptoms, serum thyroxine and TRAb, thyroid ultrasound, and orbital computed tomography. Ficoll-Paque density gradient centrifugation was used to isolate PBMCs from around 10 ml of fresh peripheral blood. Trizol reagent was used to extract total RNA, and RNA quality was then checked on an Agilent 2100 Bioanalyzer.

The chain is made from TRBV6-1 and TRBJ2-7; TRBD2 could be the D gene, as 5 bases match. This clonotype was sampled from a woman under 40 with Graves' hyperthyroidism. Sequencing input: blood. The sequence in DNA is TGTGCCAGCAGTGGGAGGACGCCAGCTCGGTACGAGCAGTACTTC. The encoded protein is CASSGRTPARYEQYF.